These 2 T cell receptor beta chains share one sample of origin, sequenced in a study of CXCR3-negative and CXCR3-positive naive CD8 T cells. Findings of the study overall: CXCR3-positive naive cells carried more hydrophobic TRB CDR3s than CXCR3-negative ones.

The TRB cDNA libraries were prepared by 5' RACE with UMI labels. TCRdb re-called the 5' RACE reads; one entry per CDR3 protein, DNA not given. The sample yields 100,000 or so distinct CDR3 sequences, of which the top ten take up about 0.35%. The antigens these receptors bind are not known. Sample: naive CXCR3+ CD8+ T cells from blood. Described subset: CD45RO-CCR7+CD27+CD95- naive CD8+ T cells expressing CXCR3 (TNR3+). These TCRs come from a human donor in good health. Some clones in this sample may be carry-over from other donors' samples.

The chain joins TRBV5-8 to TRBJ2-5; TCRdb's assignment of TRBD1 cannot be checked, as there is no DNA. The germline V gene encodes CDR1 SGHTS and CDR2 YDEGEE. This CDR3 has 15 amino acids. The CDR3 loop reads CASSLPSGGEETQYF.

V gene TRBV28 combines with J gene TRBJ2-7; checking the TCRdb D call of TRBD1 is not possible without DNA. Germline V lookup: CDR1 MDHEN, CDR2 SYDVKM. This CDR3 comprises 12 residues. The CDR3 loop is CASSSDREEQYF.